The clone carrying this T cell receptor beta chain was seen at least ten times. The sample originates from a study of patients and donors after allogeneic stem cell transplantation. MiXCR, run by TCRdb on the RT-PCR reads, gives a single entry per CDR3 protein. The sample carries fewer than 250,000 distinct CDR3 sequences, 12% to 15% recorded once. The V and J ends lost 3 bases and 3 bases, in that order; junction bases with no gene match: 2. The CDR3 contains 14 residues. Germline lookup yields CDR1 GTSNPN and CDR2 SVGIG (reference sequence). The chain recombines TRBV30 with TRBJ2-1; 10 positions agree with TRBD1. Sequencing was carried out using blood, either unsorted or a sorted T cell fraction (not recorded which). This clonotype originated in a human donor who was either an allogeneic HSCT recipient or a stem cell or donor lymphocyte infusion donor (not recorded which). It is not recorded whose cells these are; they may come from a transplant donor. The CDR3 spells CAWRGDRGYNEQFF. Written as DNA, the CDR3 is TGTGCCTGGAGAGGGGACAGGGGCTACAATGAGCAGTTCTTC. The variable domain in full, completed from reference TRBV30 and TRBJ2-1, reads SQTIHQWPATLVQPVGSPLSLECTVEGTSNPNLYWYRQAAGRGLQLLFYSVGIGQISSEVPQNLSASRPQDRQFILSSKKLLLSDSGFYLCAWRGDRGYNEQFFGPGTRLTVL.